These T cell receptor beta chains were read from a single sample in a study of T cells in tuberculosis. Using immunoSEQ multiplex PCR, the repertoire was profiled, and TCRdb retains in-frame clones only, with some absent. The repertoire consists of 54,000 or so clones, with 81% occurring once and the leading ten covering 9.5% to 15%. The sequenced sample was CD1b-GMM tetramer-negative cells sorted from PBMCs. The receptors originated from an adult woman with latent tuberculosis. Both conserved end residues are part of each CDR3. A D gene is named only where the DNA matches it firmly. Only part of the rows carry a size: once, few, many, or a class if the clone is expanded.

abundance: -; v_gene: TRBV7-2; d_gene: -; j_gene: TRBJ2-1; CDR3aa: CASSSRTGSSYNEQFF; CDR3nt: TGTGCCAGCAGCTCACGGACTGGCAGCTCCTACAATGAGCAGTTCTTC
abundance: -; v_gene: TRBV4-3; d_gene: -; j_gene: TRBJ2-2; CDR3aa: CASSDRGNTGELFF; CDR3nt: TGCGCCAGCTCCGACCGGGGGAACACCGGGGAGCTGTTTTTT
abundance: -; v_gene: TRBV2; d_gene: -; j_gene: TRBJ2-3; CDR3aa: CASSRQVRTDTQYF; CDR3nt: TGTGCCAGCAGTCGGCAGGTCCGCACAGATACGCAGTATTTT
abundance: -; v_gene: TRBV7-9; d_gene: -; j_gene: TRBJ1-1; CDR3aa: CASSPPGVRVGTEAFF; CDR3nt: TGTGCCAGCAGCCCCCCAGGGGTGCGCGTAGGCACTGAAGCTTTCTTT
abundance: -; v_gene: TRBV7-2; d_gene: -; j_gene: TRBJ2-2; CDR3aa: CASSLGPQAGELFF; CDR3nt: TGTGCCAGCAGCTTGGGGCCCCAAGCCGGGGAGCTGTTTTTT
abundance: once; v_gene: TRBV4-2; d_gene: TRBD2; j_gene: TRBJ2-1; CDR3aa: CASSQELAGAYNEQFF; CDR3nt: TGTGCCAGCAGCCAAGAGCTAGCGGGAGCCTACAATGAGCAGTTCTTC
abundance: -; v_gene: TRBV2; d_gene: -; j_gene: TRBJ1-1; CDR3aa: CASSRGAGTEAFF; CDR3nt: TGTGCCAGCAGTCGGGGGGCAGGAACTGAAGCTTTCTTT
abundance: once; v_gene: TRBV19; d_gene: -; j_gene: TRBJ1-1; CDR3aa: CASSFQRGYEAFF; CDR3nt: TGTGCCAGTAGTTTCCAGAGGGGGTATGAAGCTTTCTTT
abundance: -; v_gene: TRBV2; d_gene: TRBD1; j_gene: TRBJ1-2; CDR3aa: CASSVGQGVSGYTF; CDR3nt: TGTGCCAGCAGTGTGGGACAGGGGGTATCTGGCTACACCTTC
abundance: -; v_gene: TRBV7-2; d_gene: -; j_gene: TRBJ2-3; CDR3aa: CASSLPILDTQYF; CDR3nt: TGTGCCAGCAGCCTCCCCATACTAGATACGCAGTATTTT
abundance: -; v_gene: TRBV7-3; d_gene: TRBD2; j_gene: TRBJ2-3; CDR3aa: CASSEAGGQSDTQYF; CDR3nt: TGTGCCAGCAGCGAAGCGGGAGGGCAGTCAGATACGCAGTATTTT
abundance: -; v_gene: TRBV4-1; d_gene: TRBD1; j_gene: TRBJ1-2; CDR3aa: CASSPTDRGRHYGYTF; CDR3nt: TGCGCCAGCAGCCCCACCGACAGGGGAAGGCACTATGGCTACACCTTC
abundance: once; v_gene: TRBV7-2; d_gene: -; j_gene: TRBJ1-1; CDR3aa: CASSYEIRDSTEAFF; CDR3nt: TGTGCCAGCAGCTACGAGATCAGGGATAGCACTGAAGCTTTCTTT
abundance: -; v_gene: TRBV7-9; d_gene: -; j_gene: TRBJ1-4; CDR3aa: CASSGGDLLNEKLFF; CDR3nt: TGTGCCAGCAGCGGCGGGGACCTCCTAAATGAAAAACTGTTTTTT
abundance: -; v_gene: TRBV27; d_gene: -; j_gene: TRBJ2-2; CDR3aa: CASSLNWAANTGELFF; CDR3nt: TGTGCCAGCAGCCTAAATTGGGCAGCGAACACCGGGGAGCTGTTTTTT
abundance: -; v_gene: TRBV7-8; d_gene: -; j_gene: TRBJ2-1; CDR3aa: CASSLAGAVFNEQFF; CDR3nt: TGTGCCAGCAGCTTAGCGGGGGCGGTATTTAATGAGCAGTTCTTC
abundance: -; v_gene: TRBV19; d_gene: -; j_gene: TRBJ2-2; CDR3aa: CATGGAANTGELFF; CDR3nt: TGTGCCACTGGAGGGGCGGCGAACACCGGGGAGCTGTTTTTT
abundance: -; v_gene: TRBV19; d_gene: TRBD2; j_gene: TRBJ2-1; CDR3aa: CASSLRLADGSSYNEQFF; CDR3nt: TGTGCCAGTAGTCTCCGACTAGCCGATGGTAGCTCCTACAATGAGCAGTTCTTC
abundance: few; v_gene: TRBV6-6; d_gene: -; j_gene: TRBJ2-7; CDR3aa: CASSYSGQDYEQYF; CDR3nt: TGTGCCAGCAGTTACTCTGGACAAGACTACGAGCAGTACTTC
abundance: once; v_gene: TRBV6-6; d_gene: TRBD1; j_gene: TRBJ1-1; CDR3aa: CASTDRGMNTEAFF; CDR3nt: TGTGCCAGCACGGACAGGGGGATGAACACTGAAGCTTTCTTT
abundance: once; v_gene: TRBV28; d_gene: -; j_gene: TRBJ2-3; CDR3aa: CASSFLGLGQGRADTQYF; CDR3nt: TGTGCCAGCAGTTTCCTAGGCCTCGGCCAGGGAAGGGCAGATACGCAGTATTTT
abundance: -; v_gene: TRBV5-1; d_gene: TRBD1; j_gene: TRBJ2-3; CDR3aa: CASSWRTGATDTQYF; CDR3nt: TGCGCCAGCAGCTGGAGGACAGGGGCCACAGATACGCAGTATTTT
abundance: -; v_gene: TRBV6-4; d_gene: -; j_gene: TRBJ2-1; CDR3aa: CASSESSYNEQFF; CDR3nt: TGTGCCAGCAGTGAGTCGTCCTACAATGAGCAGTTCTTC
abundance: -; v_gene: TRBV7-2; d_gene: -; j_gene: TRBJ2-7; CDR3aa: CASSFNYEQYF; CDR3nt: TGTGCCAGCAGCTTTAACTACGAGCAGTACTTC